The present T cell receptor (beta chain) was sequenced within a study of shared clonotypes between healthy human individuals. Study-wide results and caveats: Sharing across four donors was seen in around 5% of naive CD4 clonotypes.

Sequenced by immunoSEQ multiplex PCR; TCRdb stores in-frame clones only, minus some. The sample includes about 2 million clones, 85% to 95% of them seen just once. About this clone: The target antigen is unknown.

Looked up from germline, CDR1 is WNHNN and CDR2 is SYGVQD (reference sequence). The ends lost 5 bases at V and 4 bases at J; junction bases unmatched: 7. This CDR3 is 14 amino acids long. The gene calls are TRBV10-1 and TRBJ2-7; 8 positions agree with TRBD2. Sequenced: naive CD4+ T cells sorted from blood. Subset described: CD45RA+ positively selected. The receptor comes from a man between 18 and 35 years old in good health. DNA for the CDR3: TGCGCCAGCAGTATGAGCGGGAGCTGGTACGAGCAGTACTTC. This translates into CASSMSGSWYEQYF.